This T cell receptor beta chain was captured in a study of blood T cell repertoires in COVID-19. Study-level information: Sample material is recorded as cDNA or gDNA derived from T cells, B-cell-depleted T cells, or PBMCs.

Per the study methods: Reference gene primer amplification gave nucleated cell count estimates. The data were produced by immunoSEQ multiplex PCR, yet TCRdb's version contains in-frame clones alone and is incomplete. The D gene and trimming were derived from the DNA, and the V and J assignments and clone size from that table. The data contain approximately 190,000 clones, under 85% of them singletons. The CDR3 sequence is 14 residues long. Deletions cut 6 bases from V and 2 bases from J, with 13 bases between. CDR1 is MDHEN and CDR2 is SYDVKM in the germline V gene. The receptor was isolated from a man in his sixties with active or convalescent COVID-19. The chain joins TRBV28 to TRBJ1-2; D is possibly TRBD1 (6 bases). Sample: peripheral blood. CDR3 sequence: CASSPPRGNYGYTF. In DNA form, the CDR3 reads TGTGCCAGCAGCCCCCCCAGGGGAAACTATGGCTACACCTTC.